This T cell receptor beta chain emerged from a study of PD-1 blockade in classical Hodgkin lymphoma (TCRdb year 2020). With respect to the entire study: Nivolumab dosing was 3 mg/kg intravenously every 2 weeks, continuing until either disease progression or unacceptable toxicity. The study used TCR beta sequencing and CyTOF to define a peripheral blood immune signature of response to PD-1 blockade in classical Hodgkin lymphoma.

About this clone itself: Its antigen is currently not known. The record has no base qualities; no much larger clone is one base away.

Per the publication, the time point label means: cycle 1 day 1 (C1D1), immediately before nivolumab initiation. Every trial patient had relapsed after autologous stem cell transplantation, and cohorts A, B and C differed in prior brentuximab vedotin exposure. A total of 56 patients with relapsed/refractory classical Hodgkin lymphoma made up the trial cohort, and each patient's best overall response was complete response, partial response or progressive disease. Trial patients were treated with single-agent nivolumab in the multi-cohort phase II CheckMate 205 trial. An independent review committee assessed best overall response by applying the 2007 International Working Group response criteria. Trial PBMCs were collected just before the start of nivolumab (C1D1) and during therapy at cycle 2 day 1 and cycle 4 day 1. Peripheral blood was collected in 8 mL Vacutainer Cell Preparation Tubes, from which PBMCs were isolated by centrifugation and then cryopreserved.

Genomic DNA was isolated using the Qiagen DNeasy kit from unsorted PBMCs as well as from negatively selected CD4+ and CD8+ fractions. TCR beta CDR3 regions were subjected to amplification by immunoSEQ multiplex PCR with primers that anneal to V and J segments. Amplification bias was minimized using a synthetic immune receptor repertoire, and residual bias was removed computationally after sequencing. The study's own analysis went as follows. Repertoire diversity was quantified as the Shannon entropy index using custom Python scripts. The unsorted, CD4+ and CD8+ repertoires were each analyzed separately, with the exception of combined analyses, where CD4+ and CD8+ sequences were merged in silico. A clone counted as expanded when the clone's frequency after treatment rose at least 2-fold relative to C1D1, and clones undetected at baseline were given a pseudocount of 0.5. Singleton clones were defined as clones with 0 or 1 copy at C1D1, and non-singleton clones were defined as clones with 2 or more copies. By matching protein sequences in sorted samples from the same patient, clones expanded in unsorted samples were annotated as CD4+, CD8+ or unknown. Wilcoxon tests on paired samples were used to test changes in diversity from C1D1 to C4D1. TCRdb took over this immuneACCESS table, retaining in-frame rearrangements with V and J assigned. Such tables are incomplete; in checked studies, under half of the missing clones stem from an unresolved V gene, and the remainder is unexplained. Clonal size and the V and J genes are those of that table, whereas D and trimming came from the DNA. The sample includes about 97,000 clones, with over 80% observed a single time. Jointly, the top ten make up roughly an eighth of the sample.

From cysteine to phenylalanine, the CDR3 is 16 amino acids long. Of the read, only the CDR3 DNA is kept; its 48 bases are in frame from base 1. CDR1 and CDR2, per the germline V gene, are LGHNA and YNFKEQ. A distance of 13 bases separates the germline ends of V and J, which lose 1 base and 3 bases respectively. Overall study results and their limits: Baseline TCR diversity was reported to be lower in newly diagnosed patients than in healthy donors, and even lower in relapsed/refractory patients. Baseline diversity similar to that of newly diagnosed patients was observed in trial patients achieving complete response, whereas significantly lower diversity was observed in partial responders and progressors. By C4D1, a significant rise was seen in CD4+ TCR diversity but not in CD8+ TCR diversity (p=0.0027 vs p=0.16), and the rise was most apparent among complete responders (p=0.02). The study was restricted to a single clinical trial cohort, and the causes of repertoire differences, possibly disease activity or prior therapy, were left undefined. Lower diversity was seen in patients whose nivolumab began less than 1 year after ASCT, and these patients were left out of later analyses so that immune reconstitution would not confound the results.

The source of this sequence is a human donor with classical Hodgkin lymphoma. The chain links TRBV4-2 with TRBJ1-5, with no confident D gene call. Sequencing was performed on peripheral blood mononuclear cells (PBMCs), taken at baseline. The DNA sequence follows: TGTGCCAGCAGCCAAGGGGCGGCAAGGGACAATCAGCCCCAGCATTTT. This codes for CASSQGAARDNQPQHF.